A selection of T cell receptor beta chains follows, all from one sample in a study of radiotherapy plus CTLA-4 blockade in lung cancer. The protocol was immunoSEQ multiplex PCR, while the TCRdb copy is restricted to in-frame clones and leaves out a portion. The repertoire holds about 95,000 clones, about four fifths seen once, with roughly 0.85% in the top ten. Sequencing used peripheral blood, obtained from a patient treated with radiotherapy plus ipilimumab. These receptors were obtained from a human donor with non-small cell lung cancer who had stable disease on radiotherapy plus ipilimumab. Each CDR3 is given with its conserved first and last residue. The D gene is left open where the match is weak. Clone size appears in some rows only: once, few, many, or a class for an expanded clone.

TGTGCCAGCAGTGAAGAAGGGGGGAACACTGAAGCTTTCTTT CASSEEGGNTEAFF . TRBJ1-1 . TRBV4-2
TGTGCCAGCAGCTTCGGGGGGAGGGGCTCCTACGAGCAGTACTTC CASSFGGRGSYEQYF TRBD2 TRBJ2-7 few TRBV9
TGTGCTAGTGGTGCAAGCGGGAGGGCTTACAATGAGCAGTTCTTC CASGASGRAYNEQFF TRBD2 TRBJ2-1 . TRBV12-5
TGTGCCAGCAGTTTGGGGACAGGGCCCTATAATTCACCCCTCCACTTT CASSLGTGPYNSPLHF TRBD1 TRBJ1-6 . TRBV6-5
TGTGCCACCAGCAGAGATCCCAACCTGAGCTACGAGCAGTACTTC CATSRDPNLSYEQYF . TRBJ2-7 . TRBV15
TGTGCCAGCATTGAGAGCTCCTATAATTCACCCCTCCACTTT CASIESSYNSPLHF . TRBJ1-6 once TRBV6-1
TGTGCCAGCAGCGGGACAGGGTGGGTCGATACGCAGTATTTT CASSGTGWVDTQYF TRBD1 TRBJ2-3 . TRBV5-6
TGTGCCAGCAGCCCTAACCCCGGGCCAGGCTCCTACGAGCAGTACTTC CASSPNPGPGSYEQYF . TRBJ2-7 once TRBV27
TGTGCCAGCAGCACCACAGGGGGAGGGACTGAAGCTTTCTTT CASSTTGGGTEAFF TRBD1 TRBJ1-1 . TRBV28
TGTGCCAGCAGCGTACACAGCGGGGAGGCAGATACGCAGTATTTT CASSVHSGEADTQYF TRBD2 TRBJ2-3 . TRBV9
TGCGCCAGCAGCCCCGGGACGGTTAATGAAAAACTGTTTTTT CASSPGTVNEKLFF . TRBJ1-4 . TRBV5-1
TGTGCCAGCAGTGAACCCATCAATACAGGGGATGAGCAGTTCTTC CASSEPINTGDEQFF TRBD1 TRBJ2-1 . TRBV6-1
TGTGCCAGCTCTCTTGCGGTCCTCAATCAGCCCCAGCATTTT CASSLAVLNQPQHF . TRBJ1-5 . TRBV19
TGTGCCAGCAGCTCCCCGACAGGGGGCTACACCTTC CASSSPTGGYTF TRBD1 TRBJ1-2 . TRBV7-3
TGTGCCAGCAGTTTAGGTTCCAGGGGGTATGGCTACACCTTC CASSLGSRGYGYTF TRBD1 TRBJ1-2 once TRBV28
TGTGCCAGCAGCCTTCTTTCGAACACCGGGGAGCTGTTTTTT CASSLLSNTGELFF . TRBJ2-2 . TRBV6-1
TGTGCCAGCAGCGTAGGCGCGAATTCACCCCTCCACTTT CASSVGANSPLHF . TRBJ1-6 . TRBV9
TGTGCCAGCAGCCCCGCGGCCACTGAAGCTTTCTTT CASSPAATEAFF . TRBJ1-1 . TRBV7-9
TGTGCCAGCTCAGTTGGACAGCCCTCTGGAAACACCATATATTTT CASSVGQPSGNTIYF . TRBJ1-3 . TRBV18
TGTGCCAGCAGTTTAATCGGTCCTAGCTCCTACGAGCAGTACTTC CASSLIGPSSYEQYF . TRBJ2-7 . TRBV27
TGTGCCAGCAGCGGTGACCTCAGGAAAGGCATACATTCACCCCTCCACTTT CASSGDLRKGIHSPLHF . TRBJ1-6 . TRBV7-8
TGCGCCAGCAGTTGGGACAGGGCGGCGTCCTACGAGCAGTACTTC CASSWDRAASYEQYF TRBD1 TRBJ2-7 . TRBV5-1
TGTGCCAGCAGGTTCGGGTTGGGAGAGGGTCAGCCCCAGCATTTT CASRFGLGEGQPQHF . TRBJ1-5 . TRBV5-8
TGCGCCAGCAGCTTGGATGGCGGGAGCTCCTACGAGCAGTACTTC CASSLDGGSSYEQYF TRBD2 TRBJ2-7 . TRBV5-1
TGTGCCAGAGCCACAGGGGGCGGCATGGCCAACTATGGCTACACCTTC CARATGGGMANYGYTF TRBD1 TRBJ1-2 . TRBV2
TGTGCCAGCAGTGACGGGACTAGCGGAAATGAGCAGTTCTTC CASSDGTSGNEQFF TRBD2 TRBJ2-1 . TRBV6-4
TGCGCCAGCAGCTTGGCAGCAGGTCTTTCTGGAAACACCATATATTTT CASSLAAGLSGNTIYF . TRBJ1-3 . TRBV5-1
TGCGCCAGCAGCCCGATCGACGGCGGCTATGGCTACACCTTC CASSPIDGGYGYTF . TRBJ1-2 . TRBV4-1
TGCGCCAGCAGCTACGACAAGTATAATTCACCCCTCCACTTT CASSYDKYNSPLHF . TRBJ1-6 few TRBV4-1
TGCGCCAGCAGACCGGGACTAGCGGGATCGGGAGAGCAGTTCTTC CASRPGLAGSGEQFF TRBD2 TRBJ2-1 . TRBV10-2
TGTGCCAGCAGCTTAGGAGGACAGGGGTCCTACGAGCAGTACTTC CASSLGGQGSYEQYF TRBD1 TRBJ2-7 . TRBV7-9
TGTGCCTGGAGGATAAAAGGAGGAGAAAAACTGTTTTTT CAWRIKGGEKLFF . TRBJ1-4 . TRBV30